The 29 T cell receptor beta chains reported below all come from one sample, sequenced in a study of OX40 agonist ivuxolimab in advanced cancers. Sequencing was performed with immunoSEQ multiplex PCR; in TCRdb, only in-frame clones are kept and a portion is missing. Of 75,000 to 100,000 clones listed, more than 80% are singletons. The sample here was CD4+ or CD8+ T cells sorted from blood, taken in a trial of the OX40 agonist ivuxolimab. These receptors were collected from an adult with an advanced solid tumor such as melanoma, head and neck, liver or kidney cancer.

This clone was found once. This chain links TRBV6-5 with TRBJ2-7, with 10 bases identical to TRBD2. J was trimmed by 0 bases and V by 8 bases; bases with no gene match: 7. The CDR3 loop spans 15 amino acids. The germline V gene has CDR1 MNHEY and CDR2 SVGAGI. The DNA for the CDR3 is TGTGCCAGCCCCTCGGGACTAGCGCGCTCCTACGAGCAGTACTTC. Translated: CASPSGLARSYEQYF.

This clone has just a few counts. This chain's CDR3 is CASSHRLGQGASYEQYF. CDR3 nucleotide sequence: TGCGCCAGCAGCCACCGACTAGGACAGGGGGCATCCTACGAGCAGTACTTC. The rearrangement links TRBV4-1 to TRBJ2-7, with 11 bases that match TRBD1. Germline lookup yields CDR1 MGHRA and CDR2 YSYEKL. The V gene end was trimmed by 3 bases and the J gene end by 1 base; junction bases not matched to a gene: 8. The CDR3 has 17 amino acids.

The J gene is TRBJ2-1, the V gene TRBV27; the D is unclear. CDR1 and CDR2 from the germline V gene are MNHEY and SMNVEV (reference sequence). V was shortened by 4 bases and J by 5 bases, with 9 bases between the two germline ends. This CDR3 comprises 13 residues. The CDR3 DNA reads TGTGCCAGCAGTTGGGATGGGGACAATGAGCAGTTCTTC. This codes for CASSWDGDNEQFF.

This clone was recorded a few times. In DNA, the CDR3 is TGTGCCAGCAGCCTTCGACTAGCGGGGTCCTACGAGCAGTACTTC. This translates into CASSLRLAGSYEQYF. The rearrangement links TRBV7-8 to TRBJ2-7, with 11 positions matching TRBD2. Trimming cost V 5 bases and J 1 base; bases outside gene matches: 4. Germline loops: CDR1 SGHVS, CDR2 FQNEAQ. This CDR3 comprises 15 residues.

The V call is TRBV28, the J call TRBJ1-5; 7 nucleotides line up with TRBD1. V shed 5 bases and J 3 bases; nucleotides not matched to a gene: 7. The CDR3 spans 15 residues. CDR1 and CDR2 (germline): MDHEN, SYDVKM. CDR3 loop: CASSLLTGDNQPQHF. CDR3 in DNA: TGTGCCAGCAGTCTCCTCACAGGGGACAATCAGCCCCAGCATTTT.

The chain carries TRBV5-4 and TRBJ2-3; D is unresolved. The V end was cut by 1 base, the J end by 4 bases, with 1 base between. CDR3 length: 11 amino acids. Germline CDR1 SGHNT, CDR2 YYREEE (reference sequence). The CDR3 region has the DNA TGTGCCAGCAGCTTGTCAGATACGCAGTATTTT. It translates to CASSLSDTQYF.

The chain uses TRBV6-5 and TRBJ2-7; the D call may be TRBD1 or TRBD2 (6 bases each). The CDR3 runs to 13 residues. V was clipped by 6 bases and J by 4 bases, with 13 bases between them. Germline values: CDR1 MNHEY, CDR2 SVGAGI. Here the CDR3 DNA reads TGTGCCAGCAGCCAGAGGGGGAGGTACGAGCAGTACTTC. Its protein product is CASSQRGRYEQYF.

V is TRBV6-6 and J is TRBJ2-3; no clear D. Per the germline V gene, CDR1 is MNHNY and CDR2 is SVGAGI (reference sequence). Deletions cut 7 bases from V and 2 bases from J, with 7 bases between. This CDR3 contains 12 residues. Here the CDR3 DNA reads TGTGCCAGCAAATTAACCACAGATACGCAGTATTTT. Translating it yields CASKLTTDTQYF.

The V gene is TRBV6-6, the J gene TRBJ2-5; no reliable D call. The J call may be incorrect, as the DNA end agrees better with TRBJ2-7. Germline V gene data show CDR1 as MNHNY and CDR2 as SVGAGI (reference sequence). The CDR3 runs to 14 residues. The CDR3 coding sequence is TGTGCCAGCAGTTACTCCAGGAGTCCCTACGAGCAGTACTTC. This translates into CASSYSRSPYEQYF.

The chain recombines TRBV14 with TRBJ2-1; D uncertain. Looked up from germline, CDR1 is SGHDN and CDR2 is FVKESK. V shed 7 bases and J shed 10 bases, with 20 bases lying between them. The CDR3 is 14 amino acids. CDR3: CASTRTGMVREQFF. Written as DNA, the CDR3 is TGTGCCAGCACCCGCACCGGCATGGTCCGAGAGCAGTTCTTC.

The genes are TRBV4-3 and TRBJ2-7, with TRBD2 identical over 7 bases. Trimming removed 0 bases from V and 3 bases from J; junction bases left unmatched: 8. The CDR3 is made up of 16 amino acids. Germline-derived CDR1 and CDR2 are LGHNA and YSLEER. The CDR3 loop reads CASSQDRASGIYEQYF. The CDR3 DNA sequence: TGCGCCAGCAGCCAAGATCGGGCTAGCGGAATCTACGAGCAGTACTTC.

The genes are TRBV12-2 and TRBJ2-3; the table's TRBD2 call for D was not verified on the DNA. TRBV12-2 is tagged as a pseudogene. The CDR3 length is 18 residues. CDR3 nucleotides: TGTGCAAGTCGCTTGAGGGTGAGAACAGCGGGGGGCATTAATACGCAGTATTTT. The encoded protein is CASRLRVRTAGGINTQYF.

The chain joins TRBV7-9 to TRBJ1-1; D is perhaps TRBD1 (5 bases). Trimming removed 5 bases at V and 1 base at J, with 14 bases between. Germline V gives CDR1 SEHNR, CDR2 FQNEAQ (reference sequence). The CDR3 sequence is 15 residues long. The CDR3 nucleotides are TGTGCCAGCAGCCGCCCAACGACAGCGAACACTGAAGCTTTCTTT. It codes for CASSRPTTANTEAFF.

The V and J genes are TRBV5-4 and TRBJ1-2, with 8 nucleotides matching TRBD1. CDR3 length: 14 amino acids. V lost 5 bases, J lost 4 bases, and 7 bases stayed unmatched. CDR1 and CDR2 (germline): SGHNT, YYREEE (reference sequence). The CDR3 region is CASSEGQGGYGYTF. CDR3 DNA: TGTGCCAGCAGTGAAGGACAGGGCGGCTATGGCTACACCTTC.

This clone has a handful of counts. The chain employs TRBV4-1 and TRBJ1-4; D uncertain. CDR1 and CDR2 from the germline V gene are MGHRA and YSYEKL. The CDR3 runs 15 residues. V was trimmed by 0 bases and J by 6 bases, leaving 11 bases between them. CDR3 sequence reads: CASSQEPGGDEKLFF. As DNA, the CDR3 is TGCGCCAGCAGCCAAGAGCCGGGAGGCGATGAAAAACTGTTTTTT.

The V gene is TRBV27, the J gene TRBJ2-7, with 13 nucleotides matching TRBD2. The CDR3 loop spans 15 amino acids. The junction had 4 bases not matched to a gene; V was cut back by 5 bases and J by 3 bases. Germline V lookup: CDR1 MNHEY, CDR2 SMNVEV (reference sequence). The CDR3 here is CASSGTSGIIYEQYF. In nucleotides, the CDR3 is TGTGCCAGCAGTGGGACTAGCGGGATAATCTACGAGCAGTACTTC.

J is TRBJ1-2 and V is TRBV5-1; 9 nucleotides align to TRBD1. This CDR3 comprises 16 residues. Unmatched junction bases numbered 4, after V lost 0 bases and J lost 1 base. CDR1 SGHRS and CDR2 YFSETQ come from the germline V gene. The CDR3 sequence: CASSLAGQGNNYGYTF. The CDR3, as DNA: TGCGCCAGCAGCTTGGCCGGACAGGGGAATAACTATGGCTACACCTTC.

On this clone itself: A much larger clone lies a single base off, so this may be a read error. The gene calls are TRBV5-4 and TRBJ2-7; 7 bases line up with TRBD1. Germline loops: CDR1 SGHNT, CDR2 YYREEE (reference sequence). The V and J ends lost 4 bases and 2 bases, in that order; junction bases with no gene match: 3. This CDR3 is built from 13 residues. The CDR3 DNA sequence: TGTGCCAGCAGCCGGGACAGCGCCTACGAGCAGTACTTC. It specifies CASSRDSAYEQYF.

The J gene is TRBJ2-1, the V gene TRBV2; 9 nucleotides align to TRBD2. V trimming: 3 bases; J trimming: 3 bases; junction bases outside the gene matches: 6. Germline V gene lookup returns CDR1 SNHLY and CDR2 FYNNEI. The length of the CDR3 is 16 residues. The CDR3 region is CASSDNSGGHYNEQFF. The CDR3 region has the DNA TGTGCCAGCAGTGACAATAGCGGGGGCCACTACAATGAGCAGTTCTTC.

CDR3 sequence: CAWRPEGAATEAFF. The CDR3, as DNA: TGTGCCTGGCGTCCGGAGGGAGCGGCCACTGAAGCTTTCTTT. The chain has TRBV30 and TRBJ1-1, with D uncertain. V was shortened by 5 bases and J by 4 bases, with 17 bases between the two germline ends. The germline gives CDR1 GTSNPN, CDR2 SVGIG (reference sequence). The CDR3 length is 14 residues. Full variable domain (rest looked up from reference TRBV30 and TRBJ1-1): SQTIHQWPATLVQPVGSPLSLECTVEGTSNPNLYWYRQAAGRGLQLLFYSVGIGQISSEVPQNLSASRPQDRQFILSSKKLLLSDSGFYLCAWRPEGAATEAFFGQGTRLTVV.

This sequence joins TRBV11-2 and TRBJ2-1; either TRBD1 or TRBD2 may fit D (6 bases each). V lost 7 bases and J 3 bases, leaving 16 bases between the germline ends. Germline CDR1 reads SGHAT; CDR2 reads FQNNGV. The CDR3 extends over 15 amino acids. The CDR3 coding sequence is TGTGCCAGCACCCCCTGGAGGGACAACTACAATGAGCAGTTCTTC. The encoded protein is CASTPWRDNYNEQFF.

The chain has TRBV19 and TRBJ1-5; D remains unclear. Germline V CDR1 and CDR2: LNHDA, SQIVND (reference sequence). This CDR3 has 15 residues. Trimming stripped 3 bases from V and 0 bases from J, with 9 bases between. The DNA for the CDR3 is TGTGCCAGTAGTATGGGGAGTTATAGCAATCAGCCCCAGCATTTT. Its protein product is CASSMGSYSNQPQHF.

V is TRBV5-1 and J is TRBJ2-2; TRBD2 aligns across 8 bases. This CDR3 is 16 amino acids long. Germline loops: CDR1 SGHRS, CDR2 YFSETQ. V gave up 0 bases and J gave up 5 bases; unmatched junction bases: 6. The CDR3 DNA reads as TGCGCCAGCAGCTTGGCCTTCGGCGGGGGGACCGGGGAGCTGTTTTTT. Its protein product is CASSLAFGGGTGELFF.

V gene TRBV5-1 combines with J gene TRBJ1-1; perhaps TRBD1 as D (5 bases). Germline CDR1 is SGHRS and CDR2 is YFSETQ. The CDR3 loop spans 12 amino acids. Deletions cut 0 bases from V and 8 bases from J, with 8 bases between. The CDR3 nucleotides are TGCGCCAGCAGCTTGGCCTGGGGGGAAGCTTTCTTT. Residues: CASSLAWGEAFF.

A few counts support this clone. The genes are TRBV7-3 and TRBJ2-7; a possible D gene is TRBD2 (6 bases). V shed 7 bases and J shed 4 bases, with 23 bases lying between them. Germline lookup yields CDR1 SGHTA and CDR2 FQGTGA. CDR3 length equals 16 residues. CDR3 sequence (DNA): TGTGCCAGCAAACCCTCCCGTGGGGGGATAAAGTACGAGCAGTACTTC. This gives the protein CASKPSRGGIKYEQYF.

V gene TRBV7-9 combines with J gene TRBJ2-2, with 9 bases lining up with TRBD1. Unmatched junction bases numbered 7, after V lost 1 base and J lost 7 bases. CDR3 size: 16 residues. Germline lookup yields CDR1 SEHNR and CDR2 FQNEAQ (reference sequence). The CDR3 sequence is CASSLGTGAQRGELFF. DNA of the CDR3: TGTGCCAGCAGCTTAGGGACAGGGGCTCAACGCGGGGAGCTGTTTTTT.

By sample fraction, this clone is medium-sized. This rearrangement joins TRBV6-4 to TRBJ2-3; TRBD2 matches at 13 bases. Germline trimming cut 2 bases from V and 1 base from J; bases unmatched to any gene: 0. Germline lookup yields CDR1 MRHNA and CDR2 SNTAGT. The CDR3 loop spans 16 amino acids. CDR3 sequence (DNA): TGTGCCAGCAGTGACGGGACTAGCGGGGGCACAGATACGCAGTATTTT. It translates to CASSDGTSGGTDTQYF.

The rearrangement uses TRBV18 and TRBJ1-1; D remains unclear. The germline V gene has CDR1 KGHSH and CDR2 LQKENI. This CDR3 has 12 residues. V was cut by 4 bases and J by 7 bases, with 10 bases left in between. CDR3 sequence (DNA): TGTGCCAGCTCACTGAGGACGGATGAAGCTTTCTTT. Encoded protein: CASSLRTDEAFF. Using reference TRBV18 and TRBJ1-1 for the parts outside the CDR3, the full variable domain is NAGVMQNPRHLVRRRGQEARLRCSPMKGHSHVYWYRQLPEEGLKFMVYLQKENIIDESGMPKERFSAEFPKEGPSILRIQQVVRGDSAAYFCASSLRTDEAFFGQGTRLTVV.

The rearrangement joins TRBV7-2 to TRBJ2-3; 7 nucleotides match TRBD2. The CDR3 extends over 15 amino acids. Trimming removed 1 base from V and 4 bases from J; junction bases left unmatched: 5. From germline, CDR1 is SGHTA and CDR2 FQGNSA. The CDR3, as DNA: TGTGCCAGCAGCTTAGACGGGGGGTCCGCAGATACGCAGTATTTT. As protein: CASSLDGGSADTQYF.